This TCR beta chain was documented in a study of shared T cell receptors in the human thymus. Per the germline V gene, CDR1 is SNHLY and CDR2 is FYNNEI. The CDR3 is 19 amino acids. V dropped 2 bases and J dropped 4; count of bases not matched to a gene: 14. Clones were read by immunoSEQ multiplex PCR, and TCRdb kept only the in-frame ones, dropping some. Here the sample spans hundreds of thousands of clones, more than 75% being singletons. These data are also associated with another study on human thymus T cells. That work states: Each of the donors was a healthy Finnish infant who was undergoing open corrective cardiac surgery for congenital heart defects. Thymus tissue for the work was resected from patients undergoing corrective heart surgery. Thymic and blood repertoires showed apparently biased V and J gene usage. Related research has reported that thymic repertoires overlap highly among unrelated individuals.

Sequencing was performed on thymocytes. This clonotype was sampled from a boy under three years old with a congenital heart defect. The chain employs TRBV2 and TRBJ2-1; the match to TRBD2 covers 10 bases. CDR3 loop: CASSESGELAGEVYNEQFF. The CDR3 DNA reads as TGTGCCAGCAGTGAATCGGGGGAGCTAGCGGGAGAGGTATACAATGAGCAGTTCTTC.